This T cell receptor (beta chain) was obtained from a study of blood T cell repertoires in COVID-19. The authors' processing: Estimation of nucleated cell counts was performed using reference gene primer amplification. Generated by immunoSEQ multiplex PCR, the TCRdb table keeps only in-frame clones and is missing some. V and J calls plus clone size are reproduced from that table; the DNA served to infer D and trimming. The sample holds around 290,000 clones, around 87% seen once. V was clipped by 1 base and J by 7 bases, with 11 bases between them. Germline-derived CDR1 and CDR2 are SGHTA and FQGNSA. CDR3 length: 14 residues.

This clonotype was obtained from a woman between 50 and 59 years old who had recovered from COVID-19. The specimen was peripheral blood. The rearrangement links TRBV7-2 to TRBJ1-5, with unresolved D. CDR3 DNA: TGTGCCAGCAGCTTAGGGGCGACGGGACAGCCCCAGCATTTT. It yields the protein CASSLGATGQPQHF.